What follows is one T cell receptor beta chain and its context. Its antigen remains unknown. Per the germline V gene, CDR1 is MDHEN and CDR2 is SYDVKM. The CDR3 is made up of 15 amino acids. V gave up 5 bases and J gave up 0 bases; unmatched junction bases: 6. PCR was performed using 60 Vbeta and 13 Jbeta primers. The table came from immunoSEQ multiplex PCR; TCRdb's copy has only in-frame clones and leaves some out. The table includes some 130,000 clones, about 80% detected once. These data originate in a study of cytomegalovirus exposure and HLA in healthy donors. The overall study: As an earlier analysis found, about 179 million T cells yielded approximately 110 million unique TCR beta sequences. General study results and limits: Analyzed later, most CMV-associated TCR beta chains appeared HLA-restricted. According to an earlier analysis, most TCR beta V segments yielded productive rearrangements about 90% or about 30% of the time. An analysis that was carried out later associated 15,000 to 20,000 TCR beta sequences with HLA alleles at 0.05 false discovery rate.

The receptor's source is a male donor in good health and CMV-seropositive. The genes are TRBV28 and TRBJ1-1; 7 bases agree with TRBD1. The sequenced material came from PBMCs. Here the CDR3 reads CASSSAGGMNTEAFF. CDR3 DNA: TGTGCCAGCAGTAGCGCAGGGGGGATGAACACTGAAGCTTTCTTT.